This TCR beta chain is from a study of cytomegalovirus exposure and HLA in healthy donors. Trimming took 5 bases from V and 3 from J, leaving 8 bases between them. Germline V gene sequence: CDR1 WNHNN, CDR2 SYGVQD (reference sequence). The CDR3 has 13 amino acids. PCR primers comprised 60 Vbeta and 13 Jbeta primers. The data were produced by immunoSEQ multiplex PCR, yet TCRdb's version contains in-frame clones alone and is incomplete. The repertoire has under 200,000 clones, around 68% of them found once; the top ten carry approximately 1.5%. The specimen sequenced was PBMCs. The chain recombines TRBV10-1 with TRBJ2-1; D ambiguous. The sequence was obtained from a man aged 50 or older in good health and CMV-seronegative. The CDR3 coding sequence is TGCGCCAGCAGTCATCCCGGCTACAATGAGCAGTTCTTC. Its translation: CASSHPGYNEQFF.